Shown below are 14 T cell receptor beta chains from a single sample sequenced in a study of cytomegalovirus exposure and HLA in healthy donors. The PCR contained 60 Vbeta and 13 Jbeta primers. Sequencing was performed with immunoSEQ multiplex PCR; in TCRdb, only in-frame clones are kept and a portion is missing. The table has 150,000 to 200,000 clones, 77% seen once; the top ten hold 1.4%. The sequenced sample consisted of PBMCs. Source of these receptors: a woman aged 25 to 39 in good health and CMV-seropositive.

The chain couples TRBV28 to TRBJ2-5, with D tentatively TRBD1 (6 bases). This CDR3 spans 17 amino acids. The germline V gene has CDR1 MDHEN and CDR2 SYDVKM. The V and J ends lost 6 bases and 2 bases respectively, with 22 bases between them. CDR3 residues: CASSPLLTGLGQETQYF. For the CDR3, the DNA is TGTGCCAGCAGCCCCCTACTGACAGGTTTGGGGCAAGAGACCCAGTACTTC.

This clone showed up just once. The germline gene is not matched at one end of the junction; a read error may be the cause. The V gene is TRBV15, the J gene TRBJ1-2, with D unresolved. The germline V gene encodes CDR1 LNHNV and CDR2 YYDKDF (reference sequence). There are 13 residues in the CDR3. CDR3 in amino acids: CATSRDWAEARAF. CDR3 bases: TGTGCCACCAGCAGAGATTGGGCGGAGGCTAGGGCCTTC.

V and J are TRBV14 and TRBJ2-3; D gene unclear. The CDR3 length is 16 residues. Trimming took 6 bases from V and 2 from J, leaving 18 bases between them. Germline assignment: CDR1 SGHDN and CDR2 FVKESK. CDR3 sequence: CASSLLTDVDTDTQYF. CDR3 coding DNA: TGTGCCAGCAGTCTATTGACTGATGTAGACACAGATACGCAGTATTTT.

This clone turned up a few times. The chain combines TRBV6-5 with TRBJ1-3, with a tentative D call TRBD1 (6 bases). Germline CDR1 MNHEY, CDR2 SVGAGI. The CDR3 contains 15 residues. Trimming removed 6 bases from V and 8 bases from J, with 20 bases in between. CDR3 residues: CASRLTGSSMDTIYF. The CDR3 region has the DNA TGTGCCAGCAGATTAACAGGGAGTTCGATGGACACCATATATTTT.

This clone was seen a single time. The CDR3 sequence is CASSQRRLFGLAGSVQYF. As DNA, the CDR3 is TGTGCCAGCAGCCAAAGGCGCCTTTTTGGGCTAGCGGGATCGGTGCAGTACTTC. This rearrangement joins TRBV14 to TRBJ2-7; 9 bases fit TRBD2. Germline CDR1 is SGHDN and CDR2 is FVKESK. The length of the CDR3 is 18 residues. Germline trimming cut 2 bases from V and 9 bases from J; bases unmatched to any gene: 20.

The rearrangement links TRBV13 to TRBJ2-7; TRBD2 matches at 7 bases. CDR1 is PRHDT, CDR2 FYEKMQ, per germline (reference sequence). V trimming: 3 bases; J trimming: 4 bases; junction bases outside the gene matches: 6. The CDR3 contains 14 residues. DNA for the CDR3: TGTGCCAGCAGCTTGTTCGGGGGGTGGTACGAGCAGTACTTC. Its protein product is CASSLFGGWYEQYF.

V is TRBV28 and J is TRBJ1-3; the match to TRBD1 covers 7 bases. Unmatched junction bases numbered 5, after V lost 3 bases and J lost 0 bases. The CDR3 length is 16 residues. Germline V CDR1 and CDR2: MDHEN, SYDVKM. CDR3 protein: CASSLATGTSGNTIYF. The CDR3, as DNA: TGTGCCAGCAGTTTGGCGACAGGGACCTCTGGAAACACCATATATTTT.

The CDR3 sequence: CASSSPSAGVTDTQYF. DNA for the CDR3: TGTGCCAGCAGCAGCCCTAGCGCGGGGGTAACAGATACGCAGTATTTT. V gene TRBV7-8 combines with J gene TRBJ2-3, with 7 positions matching TRBD2. The trim removed 5 bases at V and 3 bases at J, leaving 11 bases unmatched. CDR1 and CDR2 (germline): SGHVS, FQNEAQ. This CDR3 comprises 16 residues.

The chain's CDR3 is CASTSLGPGQGAEGYTF. The CDR3 nucleotides read TGTGCCAGCACCTCATTGGGCCCGGGACAGGGGGCCGAAGGCTACACCTTC. The V gene is TRBV28, the J gene TRBJ1-2, with 12 bases that match TRBD1. The CDR3 is 17 residues long. J lost 8 bases, V lost 7 bases, and 17 bases had no gene match. Germline CDR1 MDHEN, CDR2 SYDVKM.

There are a few counts of this clone. The chain links TRBV19 to TRBJ2-3, with D unclear. CDR3 size: 13 residues. CDR1 and CDR2 from the germline V gene are LNHDA and SQIVND (reference sequence). The ends were cut back, 1 base at V and 4 bases at J, with 6 bases in the middle. CDR3 amino acids: CASSIALADTQYF. For the CDR3, the DNA is TGTGCCAGTAGTATAGCCCTTGCAGATACGCAGTATTTT.

The chain combines TRBV5-1 with TRBJ2-1; the match to TRBD2 covers 11 bases. This CDR3 spans 14 amino acids. J was trimmed by 8 bases and V by 6 bases; bases with no gene match: 7. CDR1 and CDR2 (germline): SGHRS, YFSETQ. CDR3 sequence reads: CASINLAGGDEQFF. The CDR3 region has the DNA TGCGCCAGCATAAACCTAGCGGGAGGTGATGAGCAGTTCTTC.

The chain carries TRBV5-6 and TRBJ1-4; 8 bases fit TRBD1. The V gene end was trimmed by 6 bases and the J gene end by 6 bases; junction bases not matched to a gene: 7. Germline values: CDR1 SGHDT, CDR2 YYEEEE. The CDR3 is 14 residues long. The CDR3 nucleotides read TGTGCCAGCAAAGAGACAGGGGAAGATGAAAAACTGTTTTTT. Translated, it gives CASKETGEDEKLFF.

This chain connects TRBV7-9 to TRBJ2-3, with 12 nucleotides matching TRBD2. V dropped 3 bases and J dropped 8; count of bases not matched to a gene: 18. The germline V gene encodes CDR1 SEHNR and CDR2 FQNEAQ (reference sequence). This CDR3 has 19 residues. CDR3 region: CASSFSPAEASGRGGTQYF. CDR3 nucleotides: TGTGCCAGCAGCTTTAGCCCCGCCGAGGCTAGCGGGAGGGGTGGTACGCAGTATTTT.

The chain links TRBV28 to TRBJ1-5, with unresolved D. The length of the CDR3 is 16 residues. Trimming pared 8 bases from V and 7 bases from J, leaving 24 bases between. Germline V gives CDR1 MDHEN, CDR2 SYDVKM. Written as DNA, the CDR3 is TGTGCCAGCCGTTCCTCCGGGATCCTAAAGGGCCAGCCCCAGCATTTT. Translation: CASRSSGILKGQPQHF.